Listed below are T cell receptor beta chains from one sample, sequenced in a study of cytomegalovirus exposure and HLA in healthy donors. Produced via immunoSEQ multiplex PCR; TCRdb's table is partial and in-frame only. The profile shows 150,000 or so clones, approximately 80% of them singletons. The source material was PBMCs. These receptors originate from a man aged 35 to 55 in good health and CMV-seropositive. Both conserved end residues are part of each CDR3. The D gene is left open where the match is weak. Only some rows state a clone size, as once, few, many or a class for expanded clones.

j_call: TRBJ1-6; d_call: TRBD1; v_call: TRBV5-1; clone_size: NA; cdr3_aa: CASSLGDSAGSYNSPLHF; cdr3_nt: TGCGCCAGCAGCCTCGGGGACAGCGCAGGCTCCTATAATTCACCCCTCCACTTT
j_call: TRBJ2-3; d_call: NA; v_call: TRBV7-2; clone_size: NA; cdr3_aa: CASSFEGRDTQYF; cdr3_nt: TGTGCCAGCAGCTTTGAGGGTAGAGATACGCAGTATTTT
j_call: TRBJ1-1; d_call: NA; v_call: TRBV19; clone_size: few; cdr3_aa: CASSGVKGIRRTEAFF; cdr3_nt: TGTGCCAGTAGTGGCGTAAAGGGGATACGTCGGACTGAAGCTTTCTTT
j_call: TRBJ2-5; d_call: TRBD2; v_call: TRBV5-1; clone_size: NA; cdr3_aa: CASSPREGMETQYF; cdr3_nt: TGCGCCAGCAGCCCGAGGGAGGGGATGGAGACCCAGTACTTC
j_call: TRBJ1-4; d_call: TRBD1; v_call: TRBV6-1; clone_size: few; cdr3_aa: CASSEETTGTGTEKLFF; cdr3_nt: TGTGCCAGCAGTGAAGAAACAACCGGGACAGGGACTGAAAAACTGTTTTTT
j_call: TRBJ2-1; d_call: NA; v_call: TRBV13; clone_size: NA; cdr3_aa: CASSPLEATYNEQFF; cdr3_nt: TGTGCCAGCAGCCCCCTAGAGGCCACCTACAATGAGCAGTTCTTC
j_call: TRBJ1-4; d_call: TRBD1; v_call: TRBV28; clone_size: NA; cdr3_aa: CASSSTGGKLFF; cdr3_nt: TGTGCCAGCAGTTCTACAGGGGGAAAACTGTTTTTT
j_call: TRBJ2-1; d_call: NA; v_call: TRBV7-3; clone_size: NA; cdr3_aa: CASSLAREDEQFF; cdr3_nt: TGTGCCAGCAGCTTAGCGCGAGAGGATGAGCAGTTCTTC
j_call: TRBJ1-3; d_call: NA; v_call: TRBV9; clone_size: NA; cdr3_aa: CASSVESGGNTIYF; cdr3_nt: TGTGCCAGCAGCGTAGAAAGCGGGGGAAACACCATATATTTT
j_call: TRBJ2-7; d_call: NA; v_call: TRBV2; clone_size: NA; cdr3_aa: CATHPSGGDNYEQYF; cdr3_nt: TGTGCCACCCACCCCTCCGGAGGGGATAACTACGAGCAGTACTTC
j_call: TRBJ2-1; d_call: TRBD2; v_call: TRBV7-2; clone_size: NA; cdr3_aa: CASSRTSGKGYNEQFF; cdr3_nt: TGTGCCAGCAGCCGGACTAGCGGGAAGGGCTACAATGAGCAGTTCTTC
j_call: TRBJ2-1; d_call: TRBD2; v_call: TRBV19; clone_size: NA; cdr3_aa: CASSGLAGDVEQFF; cdr3_nt: TGTGCCAGTTCGGGACTAGCGGGAGATGTTGAGCAGTTCTTC
j_call: TRBJ1-3; d_call: NA; v_call: TRBV5-8; clone_size: few; cdr3_aa: CASSFAGKGNTIYF; cdr3_nt: TGTGCCAGCAGCTTTGCGGGGAAGGGAAACACCATATATTTT
j_call: TRBJ2-5; d_call: TRBD1; v_call: TRBV7-9; clone_size: NA; cdr3_aa: CASSSGGQAEETQYF; cdr3_nt: TGTGCCAGCAGCTCAGGAGGACAGGCCGAAGAGACCCAGTACTTC
j_call: TRBJ1-5; d_call: TRBD1; v_call: TRBV6-5; clone_size: few; cdr3_aa: CASSVSGQNNQPQHF; cdr3_nt: TGTGCCAGCAGTGTATCGGGACAGAACAATCAGCCCCAGCATTTT
j_call: TRBJ2-7; d_call: NA; v_call: TRBV6-5; clone_size: NA; cdr3_aa: CASSQPGHPPYEQYF; cdr3_nt: TGTGCCAGCAGTCAACCGGGACATCCCCCCTACGAGCAGTACTTC
j_call: TRBJ1-5; d_call: NA; v_call: TRBV10-3; clone_size: NA; cdr3_aa: CAISESSGGAEPQHF; cdr3_nt: TGTGCCATCAGTGAGTCGAGCGGGGGCGCGGAGCCCCAGCATTTT
j_call: TRBJ1-5; d_call: NA; v_call: TRBV19; clone_size: NA; cdr3_aa: CASSIYSRNQPQHF; cdr3_nt: TGTGCCAGTAGTATCTACTCCCGCAATCAGCCCCAGCATTTT
j_call: TRBJ2-7; d_call: TRBD1; v_call: TRBV28; clone_size: once; cdr3_aa: CASSPGDREGQYF; cdr3_nt: TGTGCCAGCAGCCCTGGGGACAGGGAAGGGCAGTACTTC
j_call: TRBJ1-1; d_call: TRBD1; v_call: TRBV25-1; clone_size: few; cdr3_aa: CASSELGTGLNTEAFF; cdr3_nt: TGTGCCAGCAGTGAATTAGGGACAGGACTGAACACTGAAGCTTTCTTT
j_call: TRBJ1-5; d_call: NA; v_call: TRBV28; clone_size: NA; cdr3_aa: CASSPGGAINQPQHF; cdr3_nt: TGTGCCAGCAGTCCGGGGGGGGCTATCAATCAGCCCCAGCATTTT
j_call: TRBJ2-6; d_call: NA; v_call: TRBV6-1; clone_size: NA; cdr3_aa: CASSLSFGANVLTF; cdr3_nt: TGTGCCAGCAGTCTTTCTTTTGGGGCCAACGTCCTGACTTTC
j_call: TRBJ1-6; d_call: TRBD1; v_call: TRBV7-2; clone_size: NA; cdr3_aa: CASSLAGTGANSPLHF; cdr3_nt: TGTGCCAGCAGCTTAGCTGGGACAGGGGCGAATTCACCCCTCCACTTT